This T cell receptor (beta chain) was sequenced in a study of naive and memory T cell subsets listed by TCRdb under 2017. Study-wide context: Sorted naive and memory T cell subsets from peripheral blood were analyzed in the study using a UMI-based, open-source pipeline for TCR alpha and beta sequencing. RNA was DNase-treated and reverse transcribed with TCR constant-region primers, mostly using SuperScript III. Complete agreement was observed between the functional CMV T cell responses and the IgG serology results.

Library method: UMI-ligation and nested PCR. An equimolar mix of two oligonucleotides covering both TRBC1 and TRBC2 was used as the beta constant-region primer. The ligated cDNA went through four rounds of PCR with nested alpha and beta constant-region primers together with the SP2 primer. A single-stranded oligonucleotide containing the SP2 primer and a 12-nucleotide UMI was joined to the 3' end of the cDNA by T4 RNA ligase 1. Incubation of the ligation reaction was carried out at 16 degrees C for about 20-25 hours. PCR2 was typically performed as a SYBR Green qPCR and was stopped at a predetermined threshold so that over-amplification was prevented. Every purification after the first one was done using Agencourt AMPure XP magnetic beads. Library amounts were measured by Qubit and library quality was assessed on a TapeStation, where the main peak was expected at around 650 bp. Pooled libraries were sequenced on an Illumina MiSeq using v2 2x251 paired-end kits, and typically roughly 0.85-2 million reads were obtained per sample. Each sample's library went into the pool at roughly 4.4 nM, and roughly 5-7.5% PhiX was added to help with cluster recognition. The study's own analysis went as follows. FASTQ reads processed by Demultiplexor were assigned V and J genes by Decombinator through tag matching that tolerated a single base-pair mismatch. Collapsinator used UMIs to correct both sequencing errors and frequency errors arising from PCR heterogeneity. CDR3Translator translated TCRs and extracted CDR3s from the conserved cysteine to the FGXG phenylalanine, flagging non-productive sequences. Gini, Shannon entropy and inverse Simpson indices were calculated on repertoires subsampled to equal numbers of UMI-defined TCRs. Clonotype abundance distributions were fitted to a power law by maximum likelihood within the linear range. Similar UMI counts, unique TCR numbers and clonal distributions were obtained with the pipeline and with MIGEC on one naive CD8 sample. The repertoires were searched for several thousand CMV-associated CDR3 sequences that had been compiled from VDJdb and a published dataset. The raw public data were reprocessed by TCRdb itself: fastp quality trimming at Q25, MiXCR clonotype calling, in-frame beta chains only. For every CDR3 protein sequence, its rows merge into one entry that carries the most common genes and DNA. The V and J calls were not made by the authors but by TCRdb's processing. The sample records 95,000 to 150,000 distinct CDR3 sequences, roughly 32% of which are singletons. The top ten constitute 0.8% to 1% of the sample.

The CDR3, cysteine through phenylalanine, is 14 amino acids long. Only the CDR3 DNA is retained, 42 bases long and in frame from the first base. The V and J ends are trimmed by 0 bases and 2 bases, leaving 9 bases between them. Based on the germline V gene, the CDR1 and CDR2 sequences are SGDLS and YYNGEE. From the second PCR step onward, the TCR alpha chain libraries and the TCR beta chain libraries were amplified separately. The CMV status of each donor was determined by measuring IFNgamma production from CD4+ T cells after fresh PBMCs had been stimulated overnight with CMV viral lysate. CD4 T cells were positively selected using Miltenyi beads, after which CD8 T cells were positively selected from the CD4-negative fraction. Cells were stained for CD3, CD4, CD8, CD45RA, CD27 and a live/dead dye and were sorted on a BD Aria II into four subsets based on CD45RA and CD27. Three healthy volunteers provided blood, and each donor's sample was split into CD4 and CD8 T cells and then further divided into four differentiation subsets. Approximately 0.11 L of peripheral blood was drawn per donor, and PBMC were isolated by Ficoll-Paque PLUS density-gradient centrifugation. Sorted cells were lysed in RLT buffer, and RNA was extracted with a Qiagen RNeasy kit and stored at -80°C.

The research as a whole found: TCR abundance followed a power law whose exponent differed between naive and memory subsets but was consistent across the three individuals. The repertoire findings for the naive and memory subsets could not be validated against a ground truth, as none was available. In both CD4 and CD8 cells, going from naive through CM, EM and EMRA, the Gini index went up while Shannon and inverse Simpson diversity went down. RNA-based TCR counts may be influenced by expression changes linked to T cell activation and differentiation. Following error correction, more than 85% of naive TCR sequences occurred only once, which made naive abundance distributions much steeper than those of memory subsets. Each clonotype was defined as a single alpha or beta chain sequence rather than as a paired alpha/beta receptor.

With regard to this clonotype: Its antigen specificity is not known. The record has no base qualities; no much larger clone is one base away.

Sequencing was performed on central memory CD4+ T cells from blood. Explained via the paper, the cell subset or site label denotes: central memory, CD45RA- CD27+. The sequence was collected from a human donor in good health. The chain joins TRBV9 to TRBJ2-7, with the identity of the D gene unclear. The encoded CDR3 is CASSVGGNAYEQYF. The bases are TGTGCCAGCAGCGTAGGGGGTAACGCCTACGAGCAGTACTTC.